This entry describes one T cell receptor beta chain. Only in-frame clones appear in the TCRdb table, and some are missing; sequencing was by immunoSEQ multiplex PCR. The profile shows about 94,000 clones, 93% of them singletons. This sample stems from a study of Tregs in tolerant kidney transplant recipients. Across the study: Related graft donors supplied nonmyeloablative bone marrow transplants, and mixed chimerism was transient.

Per the germline V gene, CDR1 is SGDLS and CDR2 is YYNGEE. This CDR3 has 18 amino acids. V lost 3 bases and J lost 7, with 29 bases in between. J is TRBJ2-7 and V is TRBV9; a weak D match, TRBD2 (5 bases). The TCR comes from a human donor who received a combined kidney and bone marrow transplant. The source was CD4+ T cells from blood, collected before the transplant. The CDR3 reads CASSDHKTSSVTRGEQYF. The CDR3 coding sequence is TGTGCCAGCAGCGACCATAAAACCTCCAGTGTAACGAGAGGGGAGCAGTACTTC.